This entry is about one T cell receptor (beta chain). What it recognizes is unknown. The entry originates in a study of cytomegalovirus exposure and HLA in healthy donors. Regarding the study as a whole: V- and J-gene trimming of TCR beta was linked (in a later analysis) to a missense DCLRE1C variant. About 150 TCR beta chains were listed as cytomegalovirus-associated. Among CMV-associated TCR beta chains, most appeared HLA-restricted in a later analysis.

With 60 Vbeta and 13 Jbeta primers, the PCR was carried out. Per the study methods: In a later analysis, about 12 million of some 80 million unique beta chains occurred in at least two donors. Generated by immunoSEQ multiplex PCR, the TCRdb table keeps only in-frame clones and is missing some. That table supplies the V and J calls and clone size; D and trimming were determined from the DNA. The data contain around 140,000 clones, around 83% of them seen just once; the ten biggest clones take up around 8.1%. In germline, CDR1 is SGHNT, CDR2 YYREEE (reference sequence). The length of the CDR3 is 16 residues. The ends were cut back, 4 bases at V and 1 base at J, with 18 bases in the middle.

The specimen sequenced was PBMCs. J is TRBJ2-7 and V is TRBV5-4, with a tentative D call TRBD2 (6 bases). The receptor comes from a woman in her 50s in good health and CMV-seropositive. CDR3 sequence: CASSRDTWTISYEQYF. The CDR3 region has the DNA TGTGCCAGCAGCCGGGATACCTGGACTATATCCTACGAGCAGTACTTC.